This T cell receptor (beta chain) was identified during a study of blood T cell repertoires in COVID-19. Original processing methods: It was from reference gene primer amplification that nucleated cell counts were estimated. Clones were sequenced by immunoSEQ multiplex PCR, and TCRdb holds only the in-frame ones, with some missing. V, J and clone size are taken as reported in that table, and D and trimming were inferred from the DNA itself. The table shows approximately 170,000 clones, with around nine tenths occurring only once. The CDR3 extends over 13 amino acids. V was shortened by 1 base and J by 5 bases, with 10 bases between the two germline ends. The germline gives CDR1 SGHRS, CDR2 YFSETQ.

This TCR came from a man aged 55 to 70 with active or convalescent COVID-19. The sample taken for sequencing was peripheral blood. The rearrangement uses TRBV5-1 and TRBJ2-7, with a tentative D call TRBD1 (5 bases). CDR3: CASSLIQGHEQYF. The DNA of the CDR3 is TGCGCCAGCAGCTTGATTCAGGGCCACGAGCAGTACTTC.